Shown below are 14 T cell receptor beta chains from a single sample sequenced in a study of shared clonotypes between healthy human individuals. Assay: immunoSEQ multiplex PCR; the TCRdb copy retains only in-frame clones and omits some. The table lists around 95,000 clones, around two thirds of them singletons. The specimen was memory CD8+ T cells sorted from blood. Subset denoted: CD45RO+ cells pooled with CCR7-negative TemRA cells. These receptors were collected from a man aged 30 to 45 in good health.

The V call is TRBV28, the J call TRBJ1-2, with no clear D. The CDR3 extends over 15 amino acids. Trimming removed 3 bases from V and 0 bases from J, with 11 bases in between. Looked up from germline, CDR1 is MDHEN and CDR2 is SYDVKM. CDR3 region: CASSFLETTNYGYTF. DNA for the CDR3: TGTGCCAGCAGTTTTCTCGAGACTACTAACTATGGCTACACCTTC.

Here the CDR3 reads CAISESARKYEQYF. As DNA, the CDR3 is TGTGCCATCAGTGAGTCGGCGAGGAAATACGAGCAGTACTTC. This sequence joins TRBV10-3 and TRBJ2-7; no reliable D call. The CDR3 is made up of 14 amino acids. Trimming pared 0 bases from V and 4 bases from J, leaving 10 bases between. Germline assignment: CDR1 ENHRY and CDR2 SYGVKD.

The genes are TRBV9 and TRBJ1-2, with D perhaps matching TRBD1 (5 bases). Trimming took 4 bases from V and 3 from J, leaving 10 bases between them. This CDR3 is 13 amino acids long. Germline lookup yields CDR1 SGDLS and CDR2 YYNGEE. CDR3 in amino acids: CASSLGGDYGYTF. DNA of the CDR3: TGTGCCAGCAGCCTGGGGGGGGACTATGGCTACACCTTC.

The V call is TRBV19, the J call TRBJ2-1, with D perhaps TRBD2 (5 bases). V was pared by 5 bases and J by 8 bases, with 10 bases between. The CDR3 sequence is 12 residues long. Germline CDR1 is LNHDA and CDR2 is SQIVND (reference sequence). Here the CDR3 reads CASSVVGDEQFF. CDR3 nucleotides: TGTGCCAGTAGTGTGGTCGGGGATGAGCAGTTCTTC.

V gene TRBV7-9 combines with J gene TRBJ1-1; D uncertain. This CDR3 comprises 15 residues. The V and J ends lost 2 bases and 1 base respectively, with 11 bases between them. Germline V gene data show CDR1 as SEHNR and CDR2 as FQNEAQ (reference sequence). The CDR3 loop reads CASSLLDEGNTEAFF. In DNA, the CDR3 is TGTGCCAGCAGCTTACTCGACGAGGGGAACACTGAAGCTTTCTTT.

The CDR3 protein is CASSLSPRTANTGELFF. The CDR3 coding sequence is TGTGCCAGCAGTTTATCCCCCCGGACGGCGAACACCGGGGAGCTGTTTTTT. This chain links TRBV27 with TRBJ2-2; D gene uncertain. Deletions cut 0 bases from V and 0 bases from J, with 11 bases between. CDR3 length equals 17 residues. Germline CDR1 and CDR2: MNHEY and SMNVEV (reference sequence).

This chain links TRBV6-1 with TRBJ2-2; D perhaps matches TRBD2 (6 bases). Germline CDR1 and CDR2: MNHNS and SASEGT. The CDR3 runs 14 residues. V dropped 4 bases and J dropped 3 bases, with 9 bases sitting between them. The CDR3 coding sequence is TGTGCCAGCAGTGCGGGGGAAGACACCGGGGAGCTGTTTTTT. Encoded protein: CASSAGEDTGELFF.

This clone occurred a few times. This sequence joins TRBV28 and TRBJ2-5; D is undetermined. Germline V gives CDR1 MDHEN, CDR2 SYDVKM. Trimming removed 4 bases at V and 3 bases at J, with 12 bases between. CDR3 length: 14 residues. The CDR3 region is CASSSVFRKETQYF. In DNA form, the CDR3 reads TGTGCCAGCAGTTCCGTTTTTCGGAAAGAGACCCAGTACTTC.

The rearrangement uses TRBV5-4 and TRBJ1-3; D uncertain. This CDR3 is built from 14 residues. CDR1 and CDR2 from the germline V gene are SGHNT and YYREEE (reference sequence). V was pared by 5 bases and J by 0 bases, with 9 bases between. Written as DNA, the CDR3 is TGTGCCAGCAGTAAGGAGAGCTCTGGAAACACCATATATTTT. It translates to CASSKESSGNTIYF.

The chain employs TRBV30 and TRBJ2-7; tentatively, D is TRBD2 (7 bases). V dropped 2 bases and J dropped 4 bases, with 18 bases sitting between them. Germline loops: CDR1 GTSNPN, CDR2 SVGIG (reference sequence). The CDR3 sequence is 15 residues long. The CDR3 loop reads CAWSLAGAYGYEQYF. In DNA, the CDR3 is TGTGCCTGGAGTCTTGCGGGGGCATATGGGTACGAGCAGTACTTC. Full variable domain (rest looked up from reference TRBV30 and TRBJ2-7): SQTIHQWPATLVQPVGSPLSLECTVEGTSNPNLYWYRQAAGRGLQLLFYSVGIGQISSEVPQNLSASRPQDRQFILSSKKLLLSDSGFYLCAWSLAGAYGYEQYFGPGTRLTVT.

The J gene is TRBJ2-4, the V gene TRBV7-9, with 7 positions matching TRBD2. The CDR3 extends over 15 amino acids. In germline, CDR1 is SEHNR, CDR2 FQNEAQ (reference sequence). The trim removed 7 bases at V and 5 bases at J, leaving 11 bases unmatched. CDR3 DNA: TGTGCCAGCAACCACGCCGGGGGGAACCAAAACATTCAGTACTTC. Amino acid sequence: CASNHAGGNQNIQYF.

V is TRBV25-1 and J is TRBJ2-1; 7 bases agree with TRBD2. The V and J ends lost 3 bases and 7 bases, in that order; junction bases with no gene match: 9. The CDR3 covers 15 residues. CDR1 and CDR2 (germline): MGHDK, SYGVNS. The CDR3 loop reads CASSDLGGVVNEQFF. CDR3 in DNA: TGTGCCAGCAGTGATTTGGGGGGGGTCGTGAATGAGCAGTTCTTC.

The rearrangement links TRBV2 to TRBJ2-7; tentative D call: TRBD1 (6 bases). Germline V lookup: CDR1 SNHLY, CDR2 FYNNEI. The CDR3 spans 14 residues. The V gene lost 1 base and the J gene lost 5 bases, with 12 bases spanning the gap. The DNA for the CDR3 is TGTGCCAGCAGTGAAGACAGGGTAGTCCACGAGCAGTACTTC. Residues: CASSEDRVVHEQYF.

The V and J genes are TRBV10-3 and TRBJ2-7; 7 bases fit TRBD1. The CDR3 length is 15 residues. Trimming cost V 7 bases and J 0 bases; bases outside gene matches: 9. Per germline, CDR1 ENHRY and CDR2 SYGVKD. CDR3 sequence reads: CAITLGQASSYEQYF. The CDR3, as DNA: TGTGCCATCACCTTAGGACAGGCAAGCTCCTACGAGCAGTACTTC.